This T cell receptor (beta chain) was captured in a study of beta chain features in type 1 diabetes. Study-level findings and limits: Moderate but significant shortening of TCRB CDR3s was recorded in all four CD4+ subsets from Type 1 diabetes patients. Researchers reported that naive, central memory and Treg TCRB repertoires appeared more similar in patients than in healthy donors. For type 1 diabetes patients, VDJ junctions showed fewer insertions and more deletions.

The whole isolated RNA underwent reverse transcription, so sequencing captured expressed TCRB transcripts. Using immunoSEQ multiplex PCR, the repertoire was profiled, and TCRdb retains in-frame clones only, with some absent. This sample carries about 41,000 clones, 66% of them seen once, and the ten largest clones take approximately 1.6%. About this clone itself: Its target is unknown.

Trimming cost V 2 bases and J 1 base, with 12 bases left between them. The germline gives CDR1 SGHTS, CDR2 YDEGEE. CDR3 length equals 15 residues. The receptor was derived from a man aged 30 to 45 with type 1 diabetes. Some clones in this sample may be carry-over from other donors' samples. This rearrangement joins TRBV5-8 to TRBJ2-5; a weak D match, TRBD2 (6 bases). Sequences were obtained from Tregs from blood. CDR3 protein: CASSFSGILQETQYF. DNA for the CDR3: TGTGCCAGCAGCTTTAGCGGAATACTCCAAGAGACCCAGTACTTC.